The clone carrying this T cell receptor beta chain was counted only a few times. This sample stems from a study of response to subunit inactivated influenza vaccine. TCRdb independently ran MiXCR on the RT-PCR reads; one entry per CDR3 protein. The sample includes some 500,000 distinct CDR3 sequences, 16% of them seen just once. The germline V and J ends were trimmed by 3 bases and 2 bases, with 5 bases remaining between them. CDR1 is SQVTM, CDR2 ANQGSEA, per germline. The CDR3 loop spans 11 amino acids. This chain joins TRBV29-1 and TRBJ2-7, with no clear D. This clonotype was obtained from a man aged 50 to 69 who received an inactivated influenza vaccine. Sample: CD4+ T cells sorted from PBMCs, taken about 24 months after vaccination. This CDR3 reads CSVEQTYEQYF. The CDR3 coding sequence is TGCAGCGTTGAGCAAACCTACGAGCAGTACTTC.